The rows below give T cell receptor beta chains drawn from one sample of a study of monozygotic twins with inflammatory bowel disease. TCRdb derives one entry per CDR3 protein from the 5' RACE reads, leaving out DNA. The repertoire shows roughly 150,000 distinct CDR3 sequences; the top ten hold 2.4%. The sequencing sample was made of blood. Source of these receptors: a human donor with ulcerative colitis or Crohn's disease, or a healthy co-twin of an affected twin (not recorded which). CDR3s include the opening cysteine and the closing phenylalanine or tryptophan.

>TRBV24-1|TRBJ2-3
CATSLGDTQYF
>TRBV7-2|TRBJ1-2
CASSLDRGAGGYGYTF
>TRBV7-2|TRBJ1-1
CASSPLLGFDRNTEAFF
>TRBV20-1|TRBJ2-1
CSAPGQGYNEQFF
>TRBV6-2/TRBV6-3|TRBJ2-1
CASSYRLDRSNEQFF
>TRBV6-5|TRBJ2-5
CATQFLAQTGFQETQYF
>TRBV4-3|TRBJ2-2
CASSQASGGAGGELFF
>TRBV7-6|TRBJ1-5
CASSFPGDLFSNQPQHF
>TRBV5-1|TRBJ2-7
CASSQRDGRRYEQYF
>TRBV5-1|TRBJ1-5
CASSWTGTGGNQPQHF
>TRBV5-1|TRBJ2-1
CASSFYWTSGGPDEQFF
>TRBV20-1|TRBJ2-7
CSARDHGYEQYF
>TRBV6-2/TRBV6-3|TRBJ2-7
CASSYGTDSYEQYF
>TRBV4-3|TRBJ2-1
CASSQQAKYNEQFF
>TRBV4-2|TRBJ2-3
CASSHGQSPGGLFADTQYF
>TRBV19|TRBJ2-2
CASSPINRGNTGELFF
>TRBV20-1|TRBJ1-1
CSATVWGLDTEAFF
>TRBV12-3/TRBV12-4|TRBJ2-2
CASSLLRNGELFF
>TRBV4-2|TRBJ1-2
CASSQALGGYTF
>TRBV15|TRBJ2-7
CATSRHRESSYEQYF
>TRBV11-2|TRBJ2-7
CASSDRLAGNSYEQYF
>TRBV4-3|TRBJ2-4
CASSRDRTVGLNIQYF
>TRBV5-5|TRBJ2-6
CASSYGTGGPGANVLTF
>TRBV3-1|TRBJ1-5
CASSQDRGFDQPQHF
>TRBV5-1|TRBJ2-7
CASSPGTSLAYEQYF
>TRBV20-1|TRBJ2-4
CSAREGWTALAKNIQYF
>TRBV29-1|TRBJ2-2
CSVLAGVNTGELFF
>TRBV19|TRBJ1-6
CASSITGGNNSPLHF
>TRBV6-1|TRBJ2-1
CASTRDRTYNEQFF
>TRBV20-1|TRBJ2-2
CSATGQNTGELFF
>TRBV30|TRBJ1-1
CAWSVGGRTEAFF
>TRBV9|TRBJ1-1
CASSVDPIVGGTEAFF
>TRBV24-1|TRBJ2-2
CATSEPGHRNTGELFF
>TRBV11-1|TRBJ1-4
CASSFGQTRGEKLFF
>TRBV7-2|TRBJ2-1
CASSLWYNEQFF
>TRBV6-4|TRBJ2-3
CASSDSAGGVTDTQYF
>TRBV13|TRBJ1-2
CASSLGLYGYTF
>TRBV20-1|TRBJ1-1
CSAPENTEAFF
>TRBV7-6|TRBJ2-7
CASSAGTADYEQYF